One sample yielded the 21 T cell receptor beta chains listed below, sequenced in a study of human T cells and chemical hapten exposure. The time point is: patch test 2, 6 weeks after DPC sensitization. Sample treatment: therapeutic diphenylcyclopropenone sensitization with weekly scalp DPC. Via MiXCR, TCRdb re-called the RACE reads, giving one row per CDR3 protein. Among about 82,000 distinct CDR3 sequences listed, roughly 10% were seen once. This specimen consisted of whole blood, obtained in connection with sensitization to the hapten diphenylcyclopropenone (DPC). These receptors were obtained from a woman aged 45-65 years with alopecia areata. Some clones in this sample may be carry-over from other donors' samples.

This clonotype was seen ten or more times. V and J are TRBV7-2 and TRBJ2-3, with 7 bases lining up with TRBD1. V shed 5 bases and J 2 bases; nucleotides not matched to a gene: 10. CDR1 and CDR2 (germline): SGHTA, FQGNSA. This CDR3 comprises 16 residues. CDR3 protein: CASSPTGQVNTDTQYF. CDR3 sequence (DNA): TGTGCCAGCAGCCCGACAGGACAGGTCAACACAGATACGCAGTATTTT.

This clonotype turned up a few times. The J gene is TRBJ2-1, the V gene TRBV11-2; 11 nucleotides agree with TRBD2. J lost 8 bases, V lost 3 bases, and 6 bases had no gene match. The CDR3 spans 15 residues. Looked up from germline, CDR1 is SGHAT and CDR2 is FQNNGV. This CDR3 is CASSFILAGVYEQFF. For the CDR3, the DNA is TGTGCCAGCAGCTTCATACTAGCGGGAGTTTATGAGCAGTTCTTC. Full variable domain (remainder filled in from reference TRBV11-2 and TRBJ2-1): EAGVAQSPRYKIIEKRQSVAFWCNPISGHATLYWYQQILGQGPKLLIQFQNNGVVDDSQLPKDRFSAERLKGVDSTLKIQPAKLEDSAVYLCASSFILAGVYEQFFGPGTRLTVL.

The gene calls are TRBV27 and TRBJ2-7, with 12 bases fitting TRBD1. Trimming at V came to 8 bases and at J to 6 bases, leaving 5 bases not matched to a gene. This CDR3 has 13 residues. CDR1 and CDR2 from the germline V gene are MNHEY and SMNVEV (reference sequence). CDR3 in amino acids: CASVGTGGREQYF. As DNA, the CDR3 is TGTGCCAGCGTTGGGACAGGGGGCCGCGAGCAGTACTTC.

This chain links TRBV14 with TRBJ2-1, with 9 bases that match TRBD2. Germline CDR1 reads SGHDN; CDR2 reads FVKESK. The CDR3 runs to 15 residues. V lost 3 bases to trimming and J lost 4 bases; unmatched junction nucleotides: 4. CDR3 sequence reads: CASSQLAGRYNEQFF. CDR3 DNA sequence: TGTGCCAGCAGCCAGCTAGCGGGAAGGTACAATGAGCAGTTCTTC.

This clonotype was recorded a few times. This chain uses TRBV5-1 with TRBJ2-1; the D is unclear. This CDR3 comprises 15 residues. Germline V gene sequence: CDR1 SGHRS, CDR2 YFSETQ. Trimming removed 0 bases at V and 6 bases at J, with 13 bases between. DNA for the CDR3: TGCGCCAGCAGCTTGGCCCCGTCTGCGGCCAATGAGCAGTTCTTC. Protein: CASSLAPSAANEQFF. The whole variable domain, remainder taken from reference TRBV5-1 and TRBJ2-1, is KAGVTQTPRYLIKTRGQQVTLSCSPISGHRSVSWYQQTPGQGLQFLFEYFSETQRNKGNFPGRFSGRQFSNSRSEMNVSTLELGDSALYLCASSLAPSAANEQFFGPGTRLTVL.

This sequence joins TRBV7-2 and TRBJ1-5; D remains ambiguous. The germline V gene encodes CDR1 SGHTA and CDR2 FQGNSA. The CDR3 extends over 14 amino acids. Trimming took off 4 bases at V and 6 bases at J, with 13 bases between the two ends. CDR3 sequence reads: CASSSRESFQPQHF. CDR3 DNA: TGTGCCAGCAGCTCCCGCGAGTCTTTTCAGCCCCAGCATTTT.

This clonotype was counted many times. The chain is built from TRBV4-1 and TRBJ2-1; maybe TRBD1 (7 bases). V shed 4 bases and J shed 6 bases, with 19 bases lying between them. Germline V lookup: CDR1 MGHRA, CDR2 YSYEKL. The CDR3 is 16 residues long. In DNA, the CDR3 is TGCGCCAGCAGCCCGTACGGTCAGGGGGGTGGCAATGAGCAGTTCTTC. Protein sequence: CASSPYGQGGGNEQFF.

This clonotype was counted many times. The CDR3 here is CASSQGPHYGYTF. In nucleotides, the CDR3 is TGTGCCAGCAGCCAAGGACCCCACTATGGCTACACCTTC. V and J are TRBV3-1 and TRBJ1-2; D gene ambiguous. The germline V and J ends were trimmed by 1 base and 3 bases, with 6 bases remaining between them. The V gene's germline CDR1 is LGHDT and CDR2 YNNKEL (reference sequence). CDR3 length: 13 residues.

Many counts were recorded for this clonotype. This chain uses TRBV3-1 with TRBJ2-2; 9 bases are a match to TRBD1. The CDR3 is made up of 16 amino acids. The V gene's germline CDR1 is LGHDT and CDR2 YNNKEL (reference sequence). V was clipped by 0 bases and J by 6 bases; unmatched bases: 5. CDR3 loop: CASSQDVGTGSGELFF. The CDR3 coding sequence is TGTGCCAGCAGCCAAGATGTTGGGACAGGGTCCGGGGAGCTGTTTTTT.

This clonotype was seen many times. The V and J genes are TRBV7-2 and TRBJ2-3; 11 bases map to TRBD2. The V gene end was trimmed by 3 bases and the J gene end by 1 base; junction bases not matched to a gene: 6. The germline CDR1 and CDR2 sequences are SGHTA and FQGNSA. This CDR3 is built from 17 residues. DNA of the CDR3: TGTGCCAGCAGCTTTCAGACTAGCGGGACTGGCACAGATACGCAGTATTTT. This sequence encodes CASSFQTSGTGTDTQYF.

This clonotype was observed a few times. V is TRBV20-1 and J is TRBJ1-3, with unresolved D. The V gene lost 6 bases and the J gene lost 1 base, with 10 bases spanning the gap. The CDR3 runs to 13 residues. Per the germline V gene, CDR1 is DFQATT and CDR2 is SNEGSKA (reference sequence). In DNA form, the CDR3 reads TGCAGTGCCAGAAAGGATTCTGGAAACACCATATATTTT. Its protein is CSARKDSGNTIYF.

This clonotype has just a few counts. This chain uses TRBV3-1 with TRBJ1-4; D is uncertain. The germline V gene has CDR1 LGHDT and CDR2 YNNKEL (reference sequence). The ends were cut back, 1 base at V and 5 bases at J, with 11 bases in the middle. This CDR3 is built from 15 residues. CDR3 bases: TGTGCCAGCAGCCAAGGGTACAGCCAGAATGAAAAACTGTTTTTT. It codes for CASSQGYSQNEKLFF.

This clonotype occurred a few times. The chain recombines TRBV5-1 with TRBJ2-7, with a weak D call TRBD2 (6 bases). Deletions cut 1 base from V and 1 base from J, with 12 bases between. The CDR3 consists of 15 residues. CDR1 SGHRS and CDR2 YFSETQ come from the germline V gene. CDR3 loop: CASSLNSGHSYEQYF. As DNA, the CDR3 is TGCGCCAGCAGCTTGAATAGCGGTCATTCCTACGAGCAGTACTTC.

The chain carries TRBV4-3 and TRBJ1-4, with D unresolved. CDR3 size: 15 residues. The V end lost 4 bases, the J end lost 3 bases, and 12 bases lay between the germline ends. CDR1 LGHNA and CDR2 YSLEER come from the germline V gene. Written as DNA, the CDR3 is TGCGCCAGCAGCCGGTACACTACTTCTAATGAAAAACTGTTTTTT. Translation: CASSRYTTSNEKLFF.

Many counts were recorded for this clonotype. This chain joins TRBV29-1 and TRBJ2-7, with TRBD1 matching over 10 bases. J was trimmed by 6 bases and V by 6 bases; bases with no gene match: 11. This CDR3 is 14 amino acids long. CDR1 is SQVTM, CDR2 ANQGSEA, per germline. CDR3 coding DNA: TGCAGCGTGGATCCGGGACAGGGGCTAGGCGAGCAGTACTTC. It translates to CSVDPGQGLGEQYF.

The chain combines TRBV28 with TRBJ1-5, with TRBD1 identical over 7 bases. From germline, CDR1 is MDHEN and CDR2 SYDVKM. After removal of 5 bases from V and 1 base from J, the junction contained 11 bases not matched to a gene. The CDR3 extends over 17 amino acids. In nucleotides, the CDR3 is TGTGCCAGCAGTCGTGCACCGGGACAGATAAGCAATCAGCCCCAGCATTTT. This gives the protein CASSRAPGQISNQPQHF.

The CDR3 sequence is CASSGLAGEGTGELFF. DNA for the CDR3: TGTGCCAGCAGCGGACTAGCGGGAGAGGGCACCGGGGAGCTGTTTTTT. This chain uses TRBV6-4 with TRBJ2-2, with 13 bases aligning to TRBD2. The CDR3 has 16 amino acids. V dropped 6 bases and J dropped 4; count of bases not matched to a gene: 5. Germline CDR1 and CDR2: MRHNA and SNTAGT.

This clonotype was counted a few times. The chain employs TRBV3-1 and TRBJ2-1; 8 bases are a match to TRBD2. Trimming took 3 bases from V and 12 from J; bases not matched to a gene: 4. The CDR3 has 12 amino acids. CDR1 is LGHDT and CDR2 is YNNKEL in the germline V gene (reference sequence). The CDR3 DNA sequence: TGTGCCAGCAGCCAGATGAGCGGGAGGCAGTTCTTC. Translation gives CASSQMSGRQFF.

This clonotype was detected many times. This sequence joins TRBV20-1 and TRBJ2-2; D not certain. Looked up from germline, CDR1 is DFQATT and CDR2 is SNEGSKA (reference sequence). The CDR3 is 15 residues long. V was shortened by 1 base and J by 4 bases, with 13 bases between the two germline ends. In nucleotides, the CDR3 is TGCAGTGCTAGAGGGGCGAGGTTGGGCACCGGGGAGCTGTTTTTT. Its protein is CSARGARLGTGELFF.

The chain couples TRBV2 to TRBJ2-4, with 9 nucleotides matching TRBD2. CDR1 and CDR2 (germline): SNHLY, FYNNEI. The CDR3 has 13 amino acids. Germline trimming cut 9 bases from V and 1 base from J; bases unmatched to any gene: 1. In nucleotides, the CDR3 is TGTGCCAGAAGCGGGAGGGCCAAAAACATTCAGTACTTC. Translation: CARSGRAKNIQYF.

The genes are TRBV5-4 and TRBJ2-7, with 8 bases matching TRBD1. The V gene end was trimmed by 4 bases and the J gene end by 2 bases; junction bases not matched to a gene: 8. The CDR3 has 15 amino acids. Per the germline V gene, CDR1 is SGHNT and CDR2 is YYREEE (reference sequence). CDR3 in DNA: TGTGCCAGCAGCCCCAGGGGGCAATCAGCCTACGAGCAGTACTTC. Translation gives CASSPRGQSAYEQYF. Drawing the rest from reference TRBV5-4 and TRBJ2-7, the complete variable domain is ETGVTQSPTHLIKTRGQQVTLRCSSQSGHNTVSWYQQALGQGPQFIFQYYREEENGRGNFPPRFSGLQFPNYSSELNVNALELDDSALYLCASSPRGQSAYEQYFGPGTRLTVT.